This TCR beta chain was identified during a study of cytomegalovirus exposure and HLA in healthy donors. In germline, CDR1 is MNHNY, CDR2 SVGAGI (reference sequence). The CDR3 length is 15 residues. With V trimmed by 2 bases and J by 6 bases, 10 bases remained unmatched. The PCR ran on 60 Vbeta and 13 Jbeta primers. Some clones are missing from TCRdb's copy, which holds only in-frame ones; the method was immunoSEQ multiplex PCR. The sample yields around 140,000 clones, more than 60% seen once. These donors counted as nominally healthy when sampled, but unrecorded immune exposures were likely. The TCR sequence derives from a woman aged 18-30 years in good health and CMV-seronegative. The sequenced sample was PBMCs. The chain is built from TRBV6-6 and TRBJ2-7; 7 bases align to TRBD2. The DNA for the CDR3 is TGTGCCAGCAGTTACCGACAGAGCGGGGTCGGCGAGCAGTACTTC. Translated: CASSYRQSGVGEQYF.